The T cell receptor beta chain described here comes from a study of blood T cell repertoires in COVID-19. Study in general: The United States, Italy and Spain supplied acute and convalescent COVID-19 samples.

Some clones are missing from TCRdb's copy, which holds only in-frame ones; the method was immunoSEQ multiplex PCR. This table has approximately 160,000 clones, roughly 80% appearing once. Germline CDR1 reads MNHEY; CDR2 reads SMNVEV (reference sequence). J was trimmed by 9 bases and V by 4 bases; bases with no gene match: 11. The CDR3 has 17 residues. Sequenced: peripheral blood. This sequence joins TRBV27 and TRBJ2-3; 15 bases align to TRBD2. The receptor's source is a man in his 70s with acute or convalescent COVID-19. This CDR3 is CASSSTGLAGGRRTQYF. CDR3 sequence (DNA): TGTGCCAGCAGTTCGACAGGACTAGCGGGGGGGCGGAGAACGCAGTATTTT.